The 27 T cell receptor beta chains listed next were all sequenced from one sample in a study of identical twins. TCRdb reprocessed the 5' RACE reads with MiXCR, giving one entry per CDR3 protein. The sample lists some 1,700,000 distinct CDR3 sequences, about 32% occurring once. Sequencing used cord blood. The source of these receptors is a newborn girl in good health.

In its sample, this clonotype was seen a few times. The chain uses TRBV28 and TRBJ2-7; D perhaps matches TRBD1 (6 bases). The CDR3 runs to 14 residues. Germline CDR1 MDHEN, CDR2 SYDVKM. The V end was cut by 6 bases, the J end by 0 bases, with 12 bases between. The CDR3 region has the DNA TGTGCCAGCAGGGGGACAAGTAGCTCCTACGAGCAGTACTTC. It specifies CASRGTSSSYEQYF.

The chain joins TRBV7-2 to TRBJ2-5; D is possibly TRBD2 (6 bases). CDR1 is SGHTA, CDR2 FQGNSA, per germline. The V end lost 5 bases, the J end lost 11 bases, and 18 bases lay between the germline ends. CDR3 length: 13 amino acids. The CDR3 protein is CASSQRSGGVQYF. CDR3 DNA: TGTGCCAGCAGCCAACGATCCGGAGGGGTGCAGTACTTC.

This clonotype has a handful of counts. The chain employs TRBV7-9 and TRBJ1-2, with D uncertain. Trimming pared 2 bases from V and 10 bases from J, leaving 8 bases between. The CDR3 is 11 residues long. Germline values: CDR1 SEHNR, CDR2 FQNEAQ (reference sequence). The CDR3 here is CASSLRFNYTF. The CDR3 nucleotides are TGTGCCAGCAGCTTAAGGTTTAACTACACCTTC.

This clonotype came up a few times. The rearrangement links TRBV3-1 to TRBJ2-5; 11 bases fit TRBD2. The CDR3 spans 16 residues. Germline values: CDR1 LGHDT, CDR2 YNNKEL (reference sequence). Germline trimming cut 0 bases from V and 5 bases from J; bases unmatched to any gene: 5. Written as DNA, the CDR3 is TGTGCCAGCAGCCAAGATTTGGGACTAGCGGCGGAGACCCAGTACTTC. Its translation: CASSQDLGLAAETQYF.

This sequence joins TRBV3-1 and TRBJ2-5; TRBD2 matches at 10 bases. Germline CDR1 is LGHDT and CDR2 is YNNKEL (reference sequence). This CDR3 comprises 15 residues. The V and J ends lost 0 bases and 11 bases, in that order; junction bases with no gene match: 9. The CDR3 coding sequence is TGTGCCAGCAGCCAAGATCCCGCTAGCGGGAGTTGGCAGTACTTC. Translating gives CASSQDPASGSWQYF.

This clonotype was observed a handful of times. The chain uses TRBV12-3 or TRBV12-4 and TRBJ2-5; 9 bases match TRBD1. The closer fit of TRBJ2-7 to the DNA end suggests the J call may be wrong. CDR3 size: 15 residues. The DNA for the CDR3 is TGTGCCAGCAGCCAACAGGGGGCGCTGAACTACGAGCAGTACTTC. It yields the protein CASSQQGALNYEQYF.

This chain links TRBV19 with TRBJ2-1; D is uncertain. V lost 3 bases to trimming and J lost 7 bases, with 16 bases between them. Germline V gene sequence: CDR1 LNHDA, CDR2 SQIVND (reference sequence). The CDR3 has 15 amino acids. CDR3 residues: CASSITRSVGNEQFF. For the CDR3, the DNA is TGTGCCAGTAGTATCACCCGATCAGTCGGGAATGAGCAGTTCTTC.

The V gene is TRBV20-1, the J gene TRBJ1-1; D gene ambiguous. The V gene's germline CDR1 is DFQATT and CDR2 SNEGSKA (reference sequence). The CDR3 spans 12 residues. V was trimmed by 3 bases and J by 6 bases, leaving 11 bases between them. The CDR3 loop reads CSASFRDPEAFF. As DNA, the CDR3 is TGCAGTGCTAGCTTCCGAGACCCTGAAGCTTTCTTT.

To note about this clonotype: A much larger clone lies one base from this, so it may be a read error. The chain links TRBV28 to TRBJ2-1; 7 bases are a match to TRBD2. The CDR3 spans 14 residues. The germline V gene encodes CDR1 MDHEN and CDR2 SYDVKM. In nucleotides, the CDR3 is TGTGCCGGCAGTTTAAGGCTAGCGGTCAATGAGCAGTTCTTC. Protein: CAGSLRLAVNEQFF.

This clonotype was observed a handful of times. The rearrangement links TRBV6-1 to TRBJ2-1, with D unclear. The V end was cut by 4 bases, the J end by 5 bases, with 6 bases between. This CDR3 is 12 amino acids long. Germline values: CDR1 MNHNS, CDR2 SASEGT. The CDR3 DNA is TGTGCCAGCAGTGTGATGGACAATGAGCAGTTCTTC. As protein: CASSVMDNEQFF.

The chain recombines TRBV27 with TRBJ2-3, with D possibly TRBD2 on 5 matching bases. Germline values: CDR1 MNHEY, CDR2 SMNVEV (reference sequence). The CDR3 is 15 residues long. Trimming removed 0 bases at V and 2 bases at J, with 9 bases between. The CDR3 reads CASSLSLAVTDTQYF. CDR3 coding DNA: TGTGCCAGCAGTTTATCCCTAGCCGTCACAGATACGCAGTATTTT.

This chain connects TRBV29-1 to TRBJ1-6, with 8 nucleotides matching TRBD1. Germline lookup yields CDR1 SQVTM and CDR2 ANQGSEA. V gave up 6 bases and J gave up 6 bases; unmatched junction bases: 7. The CDR3 is 14 amino acids. The CDR3 reads CSVLTGDGNSPLHF. The CDR3 DNA sequence: TGCAGCGTCCTGACAGGGGACGGTAATTCACCCCTCCACTTT.

This clonotype turned up a few times. V usage is TRBV10-3 and J usage is TRBJ2-5, with D perhaps assigned TRBD1 or TRBD2 (5 bases each). V lost 0 bases, J lost 5 bases, and 19 bases lay in between. This CDR3 is built from 17 residues. Germline lookup yields CDR1 ENHRY and CDR2 SYGVKD. In DNA, the CDR3 is TGTGCCATCAGTGAGTCGAAGCCGGGGCCGTATAGGGAGACCCAGTACTTC. It is translated as CAISESKPGPYRETQYF.

This clonotype was found a few times. The chain combines TRBV20-1 with TRBJ2-5; D gene uncertain. CDR1 and CDR2 from the germline V gene are DFQATT and SNEGSKA (reference sequence). V was shortened by 1 base and J by 4 bases, with 10 bases between the two germline ends. CDR3 size: 13 residues. Here the CDR3 reads CSARAGYSETQYF. CDR3 sequence (DNA): TGCAGTGCTAGAGCGGGCTATTCAGAGACCCAGTACTTC.

This clonotype has at least ten counts. The V call is TRBV10-3, the J call TRBJ2-7; 9 nucleotides match TRBD2. The J segment lost 5 bases and the V segment lost 5 bases, leaving 7 bases of the junction unmatched. Germline V gives CDR1 ENHRY, CDR2 SYGVKD. The CDR3 extends over 14 amino acids. The CDR3, as DNA: TGTGCCATCAGTTCTAGCGGGGCTGTGAACGAGCAGTACTTC. Translated: CAISSSGAVNEQYF.

V usage is TRBV5-1 and J usage is TRBJ1-6; 8 bases fit TRBD1. This CDR3 is built from 14 residues. After removal of 4 bases from V and 7 bases from J, the junction contained 4 bases not matched to a gene. CDR1 is SGHRS and CDR2 is YFSETQ in the germline V gene. CDR3 region: CASSGDRRNSPLHF. As DNA, the CDR3 is TGCGCCAGCAGCGGGGACAGGAGAAATTCACCCCTCCACTTT.

This clonotype has a single count. Here the CDR3 DNA reads TGTGCCAGCTCACGCTCGGACAGGAGCCACGAGCAGTACTTC. Its protein product is CASSRSDRSHEQYF. J is TRBJ2-4 and V is TRBV18, with 7 bases aligning to TRBD1. With the DNA end fitting TRBJ2-7 better, the J assignment may be wrong. Germline-derived CDR1 and CDR2 are KGHSH and LQKENI. CDR3 length: 14 residues.

This clonotype came up a few times. The chain carries TRBV20-1 and TRBJ1-5; 9 positions agree with TRBD1. Trimming took 6 bases from V and 0 from J; bases not matched to a gene: 12. Germline V gene data show CDR1 as DFQATT and CDR2 as SNEGSKA (reference sequence). This CDR3 is built from 17 residues. CDR3 residues: CSAARDRAPYSNQPQHF. CDR3 sequence (DNA): TGCAGTGCCGCCCGGGACAGGGCCCCGTATAGCAATCAGCCCCAGCATTTT.

V and J are TRBV6-1 and TRBJ1-1, with D tentatively TRBD1 (5 bases). The CDR3 totals 13 residues. Germline-derived CDR1 and CDR2 are MNHNS and SASEGT. The CDR3 here is CGSRVEMNTEAFF. The CDR3 DNA reads TGTGGGTCCAGGGTGGAGATGAACACTGAAGCTTTCTTT.

The V call is TRBV29-1, the J call TRBJ1-4, with 8 bases fitting TRBD1. CDR3 length: 13 amino acids. Germline CDR1 and CDR2: SQVTM and ANQGSEA. V trimming: 4 bases; J trimming: 5 bases; junction bases outside the gene matches: 3. The CDR3 is CSVAWTGNEKLFF. CDR3 nucleotide sequence: TGCAGCGTTGCTTGGACAGGGAATGAAAAACTGTTTTTT.

CDR3 nucleotide sequence: TGTGCCAGCATCTTTGGGGCCCATGAGCAGTTCTTC. This encodes CASIFGAHEQFF. J is TRBJ2-1 and V is TRBV25-1; perhaps TRBD1 as D (5 bases). Per germline, CDR1 MGHDK and CDR2 SYGVNS. V lost 7 bases, J lost 8 bases, and 12 bases lay in between. The CDR3 loop spans 12 amino acids.

This clonotype was seen a few times. The rearrangement joins TRBV10-1 to TRBJ2-3; TRBD2 is a possible D gene (6 bases). Trimming took off 4 bases at V and 4 bases at J, with 15 bases between the two ends. There are 15 residues in the CDR3. CDR1 and CDR2 (germline): WNHNN, SYGVQD (reference sequence). This CDR3 is CASSGHAGRADTQYF. Written as DNA, the CDR3 is TGCGCCAGCAGTGGGCATGCGGGGCGCGCAGATACGCAGTATTTT.

V usage is TRBV14 and J usage is TRBJ2-7, with D possibly TRBD1 on 5 matching bases. V was trimmed by 0 bases and J by 5 bases, leaving 17 bases between them. CDR1 and CDR2 from the germline V gene are SGHDN and FVKESK. The CDR3 contains 16 residues. The CDR3 protein is CASSQDSRQGKDEQYF. In DNA, the CDR3 is TGTGCCAGCAGCCAAGATAGTCGCCAGGGAAAGGACGAGCAGTACTTC.

The chain has TRBV5-1 and TRBJ2-3; the D gene is possibly TRBD2 (5 bases). The germline V gene has CDR1 SGHRS and CDR2 YFSETQ. The CDR3 loop spans 14 amino acids. V was pared by 2 bases and J by 3 bases, with 10 bases between. CDR3 in DNA: TGCGCCAGCAGCTTTAGCGTAAATACAGATACGCAGTATTTT. Protein sequence: CASSFSVNTDTQYF.

The DNA of the CDR3 is TGTGCCAGCAGCCCGACAGGGTATCGGCCCCAGCATTTT. This gives the protein CASSPTGYRPQHF. V is TRBV3-1 and J is TRBJ1-5; TRBD1 aligns across 7 bases. With V trimmed by 4 bases and J by 9 bases, 6 bases remained unmatched. CDR3 length: 13 amino acids. Germline V gene lookup returns CDR1 LGHDT and CDR2 YNNKEL (reference sequence).

The chain carries TRBV27 and TRBJ1-5, with D possibly TRBD1 on 6 matching bases. V lost 5 bases to trimming and J lost 7 bases, with 24 bases between them. Germline V gives CDR1 MNHEY, CDR2 SMNVEV (reference sequence). CDR3 length: 17 amino acids. The DNA of the CDR3 is TGTGCCAGCAGTCCACCTCCGTTTCAACAGGGCGCCCAGCCCCAGCATTTT. As protein: CASSPPPFQQGAQPQHF.

This clonotype was observed a handful of times. This rearrangement joins TRBV3-1 to TRBJ2-1; 15 bases are shared with TRBD2. Germline V CDR1 and CDR2: LGHDT, YNNKEL (reference sequence). The CDR3 is 15 residues long. V trimming: 3 bases; J trimming: 9 bases; junction bases outside the gene matches: 3. CDR3 bases: TGTGCCAGCAGCCACGGACTAGCGGGGGGGAGTGAGCAGTTCTTC. Translation gives CASSHGLAGGSEQFF.